These 2 T cell receptor beta chains share one sample of origin, sequenced in a study of a mutant IDH1 vaccine in newly diagnosed glioma. No antigen is known for these receptors. Assay used: immunoSEQ multiplex PCR; TCRdb lists only in-frame clones, some missing. The sample has about 55,000 clones, around four fifths seen once. Indicated time point: week 35, safety follow-up. What each vaccine dose contained was 300 ug of mutant IDH1 20-mer peptide, accompanied by topical imiquimod. This specimen was PBMCs, taken from a glioma patient whose treatment included an IDH1 peptide vaccine. The source of these receptors is a woman between 18 and 29 years old with glioma.

Notes on this clone: Distinct nucleotide sequences in the sample also encode this CDR3. Here the CDR3 reads CASSPTGGTTGELFF. The CDR3 bases are TGTGCCAGCAGCCCTACAGGGGGGACCACCGGGGAGCTGTTTTTT. The V gene is TRBV5-6, the J gene TRBJ2-2, with 8 bases fitting TRBD1. This CDR3 spans 15 amino acids. V lost 4 bases to trimming and J lost 4 bases; unmatched junction nucleotides: 6. Germline CDR1 SGHDT, CDR2 YYEEEE.

This chain uses TRBV5-5 with TRBJ1-5; TRBD1 agrees at 9 bases. Germline V CDR1 and CDR2: SGHKS, YYEKEE (reference sequence). V lost 4 bases to trimming and J lost 7 bases; unmatched junction nucleotides: 6. The CDR3 totals 14 residues. CDR3 bases: TGTGCCAGCAGCACCGGGACAGGGCCACAGCCCCAGCATTTT. Encoded protein: CASSTGTGPQPQHF.